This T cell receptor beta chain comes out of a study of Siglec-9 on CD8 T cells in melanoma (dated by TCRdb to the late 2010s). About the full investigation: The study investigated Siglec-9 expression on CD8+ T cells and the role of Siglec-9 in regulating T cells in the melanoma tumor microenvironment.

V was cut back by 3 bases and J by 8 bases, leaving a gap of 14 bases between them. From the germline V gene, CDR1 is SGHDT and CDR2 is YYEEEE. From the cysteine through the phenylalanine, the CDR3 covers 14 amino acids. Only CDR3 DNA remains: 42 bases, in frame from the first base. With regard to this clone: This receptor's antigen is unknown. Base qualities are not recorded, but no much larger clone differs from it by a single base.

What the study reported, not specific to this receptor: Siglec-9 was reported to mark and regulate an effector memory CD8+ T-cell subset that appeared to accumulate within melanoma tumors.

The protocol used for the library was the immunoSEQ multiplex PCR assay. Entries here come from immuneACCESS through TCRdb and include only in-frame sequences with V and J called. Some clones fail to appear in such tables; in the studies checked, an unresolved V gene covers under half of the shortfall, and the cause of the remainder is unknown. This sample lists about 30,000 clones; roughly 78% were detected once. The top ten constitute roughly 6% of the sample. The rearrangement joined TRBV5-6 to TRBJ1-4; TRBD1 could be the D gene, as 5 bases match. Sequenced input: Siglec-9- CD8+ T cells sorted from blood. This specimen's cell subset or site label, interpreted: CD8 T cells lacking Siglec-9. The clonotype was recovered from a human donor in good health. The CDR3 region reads CASSYRDPEEKLFF. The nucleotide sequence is TGTGCCAGCAGCTACCGGGACCCGGAAGAAAAACTGTTTTTT.